This T cell receptor beta chain was documented in a study of blood T cell repertoires in COVID-19. Across the whole study: Both acute and convalescent COVID-19 samples were obtained from the United States, Italy and Spain. Nucleic acid was either cDNA or gDNA, and it came from T cells, B-cell-depleted T cells, or PBMCs.

As handled by the study authors: Amplification from reference gene primers served as the basis for estimated nucleated cell counts. Sequencing used immunoSEQ multiplex PCR; TCRdb keeps in-frame clones, though not all of them. Clone size and the V and J calls come from that table; the DNA yielded D and trimming. The sample includes over 250,000 clones, 75% to 90% seen only once; the top ten take roughly an eighth. The V end lost 5 bases, the J end lost 0 bases, and 14 bases lay between the germline ends. The CDR3 extends over 17 amino acids. Germline V lookup: CDR1 MNHEY, CDR2 SMNVEV (reference sequence).

The sequence was collected from a woman aged 55-70 years with acute or convalescent COVID-19. The specimen was peripheral blood. The chain is built from TRBV27 and TRBJ1-6; possible D gene TRBD1, 5 bases. The CDR3 bases are TGTGCCAGCAGTAGGGAACAGGTCCCCTCCTATAATTCACCCCTCCACTTT. Encoded protein: CASSREQVPSYNSPLHF.